The present TCR beta chain was sequenced within a study of shared clonotypes between healthy human individuals. TCRdb's table, derived via immunoSEQ multiplex PCR, lists solely in-frame clones and lacks some. The repertoire holds around 2,000,000 clones, with roughly 95% as singletons. The source of this sequence is a man between 18 and 29 years old in good health. The sequenced material came from naive CD4+ T cells sorted from blood. Specified subset: CD45RA+ positively selected.

CDR3 DNA sequence: TGTGCCAGCAGTTACCCCAGGGGGGCTTCGGGTCAGCCCCAGCATTTT. Translation gives CASSYPRGASGQPQHF. The V gene is TRBV28, the J gene TRBJ1-5; 7 bases are a match to TRBD1. Germline lookup yields CDR1 MDHEN and CDR2 SYDVKM. The CDR3 loop spans 16 amino acids. V lost 4 bases and J lost 6; bases outside the gene matches: 12.